This T cell receptor (beta chain) was recorded in a study of blood T cell repertoires in COVID-19. Across the study: Acute and convalescent COVID-19 samples came from the United States, Italy and Spain. Sources were T cells, B-cell-depleted T cells, or PBMCs; the material itself was cDNA or gDNA.

CDR1 is SGHTA, CDR2 FQGNSA, per germline. There are 13 residues in the CDR3. V was clipped by 5 bases and J by 6 bases; unmatched bases: 6. Profiling relied on immunoSEQ multiplex PCR, and the TCRdb table lists in-frame clones only, not all of them. This sample has under 140,000 clones, with around 76% found just once. Sequencing used peripheral blood. The TCR was taken from a woman of 80 years or more with acute or convalescent COVID-19. V is TRBV7-2 and J is TRBJ1-2, with TRBD1 identical over 7 bases. The CDR3 sequence: CASSVQGRNGYTF. CDR3 bases: TGTGCCAGCAGCGTACAGGGGCGAAATGGCTACACCTTC. The whole variable domain, remainder taken from reference TRBV7-2 and TRBJ1-2, is GAGVSQSPSNKVTEKGKDVELRCDPISGHTALYWYRQSLGQGLEFLIYFQGNSAPDKSGLPSDRFSAERTGGSVSTLTIQRTQQEDSAVYLCASSVQGRNGYTFGSGTRLTVV.